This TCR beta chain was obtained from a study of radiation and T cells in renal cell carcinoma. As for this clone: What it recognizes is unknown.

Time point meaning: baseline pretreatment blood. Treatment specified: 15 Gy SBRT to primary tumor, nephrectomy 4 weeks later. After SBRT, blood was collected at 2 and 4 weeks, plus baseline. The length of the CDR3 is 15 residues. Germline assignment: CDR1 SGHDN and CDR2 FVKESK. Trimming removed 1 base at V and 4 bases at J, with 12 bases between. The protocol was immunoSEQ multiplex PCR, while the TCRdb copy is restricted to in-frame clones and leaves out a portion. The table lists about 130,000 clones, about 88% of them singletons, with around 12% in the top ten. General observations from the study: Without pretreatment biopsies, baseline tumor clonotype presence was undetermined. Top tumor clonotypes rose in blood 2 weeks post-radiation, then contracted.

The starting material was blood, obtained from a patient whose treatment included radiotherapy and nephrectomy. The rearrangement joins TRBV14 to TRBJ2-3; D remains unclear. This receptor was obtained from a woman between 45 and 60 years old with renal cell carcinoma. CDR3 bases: TGTGCCAGCAGCCAAGTGGGCAGGACCCCAGATACGCAGTATTTT. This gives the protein CASSQVGRTPDTQYF.